A single sample gave rise to the 24 T cell receptor beta chains below, sequenced in a study of siplizumab effects on memory and regulatory T cells. Assay used: immunoSEQ multiplex PCR; TCRdb lists only in-frame clones, some missing. The sample holds over 45,000 clones, 95% to 98% seen once. Sequencing was performed on naive CD8+ T cells sorted from blood. The source is a human donor in good health.

The chain couples TRBV5-1 to TRBJ1-5; 7 bases are a match to TRBD1. The J segment lost 8 bases and the V segment lost 0 bases, leaving 2 bases of the junction unmatched. The CDR3 runs 13 residues. Germline values: CDR1 SGHRS, CDR2 YFSETQ. The CDR3, as DNA: TGCGCCAGCAGCTTGGAGGGGGCAGAGCCCCAGCATTTT. Its translation: CASSLEGAEPQHF.

CDR3 sequence: CASSLAPLETDTQYF. In DNA form, the CDR3 reads TGTGCCAGCAGCTTAGCCCCTCTAGAGACAGATACGCAGTATTTT. This rearrangement joins TRBV7-6 to TRBJ2-3, with no clear D. Germline CDR1 SGHVS, CDR2 FNYEAQ. This CDR3 is built from 15 residues. V lost 0 bases and J lost 3, with 10 bases in between.

The chain recombines TRBV27 with TRBJ2-7, with TRBD2 matching 13 bases. V was clipped by 6 bases and J by 6 bases; unmatched bases: 8. The germline V gene encodes CDR1 MNHEY and CDR2 SMNVEV (reference sequence). The CDR3 consists of 15 residues. CDR3 bases: TGTGCCAGCAGCCCTGGGACTAGCGGGGTTGTCGAGCAGTACTTC. This translates into CASSPGTSGVVEQYF.

V gene TRBV30 combines with J gene TRBJ2-1; D remains unclear. CDR1 is GTSNPN and CDR2 is SVGIG in the germline V gene (reference sequence). CDR3 length: 14 amino acids. With 2 bases removed from V and 3 bases from J, the gap between germline ends came to 11 bases. CDR3 in amino acids: CAWSSGSSYNEQFF. CDR3 nucleotides: TGTGCCTGGAGTTCCGGGTCTAGCTACAATGAGCAGTTCTTC. The full variable domain, its missing parts supplied by reference TRBV30 and TRBJ2-1, is SQTIHQWPATLVQPVGSPLSLECTVEGTSNPNLYWYRQAAGRGLQLLFYSVGIGQISSEVPQNLSASRPQDRQFILSSKKLLLSDSGFYLCAWSSGSSYNEQFFGPGTRLTVL.

This clone was seen a few times. This chain connects TRBV9 to TRBJ1-1; no definite D call. The CDR3 spans 15 residues. Looked up from germline, CDR1 is SGDLS and CDR2 is YYNGEE. V was cut by 0 bases and J by 1 base, with 10 bases left in between. The DNA of the CDR3 is TGTGCCAGCAGCGTAGTCCTCCGGCCGAACACTGAAGCTTTCTTT. It specifies CASSVVLRPNTEAFF.

This chain connects TRBV28 to TRBJ2-3, with a tentative D call TRBD2 (5 bases). CDR3 length equals 14 residues. Germline assignment: CDR1 MDHEN and CDR2 SYDVKM. V lost 7 bases and J lost 1, with 12 bases in between. The CDR3 protein is CASTSAEGTDTQYF. Written as DNA, the CDR3 is TGTGCCAGCACCTCCGCGGAGGGCACAGATACGCAGTATTTT.

This CDR3 reads CASSLPRRMDGETQYF. For the CDR3, the DNA is TGTGCCAGCAGCTTACCGAGGCGCATGGACGGGGAGACCCAGTACTTC. This chain connects TRBV7-9 to TRBJ2-5; D is undetermined. Germline V gene data show CDR1 as SEHNR and CDR2 as FQNEAQ (reference sequence). The CDR3 length is 16 residues. V was cut by 2 bases and J by 5 bases, with 18 bases left in between.

The V call is TRBV15, the J call TRBJ2-2; 9 bases are shared with TRBD1. The germline CDR1 and CDR2 sequences are LNHNV and YYDKDF (reference sequence). CDR3 length equals 15 residues. V shed 5 bases, J shed 6 bases, and the junction held 7 bases outside the gene matches. CDR3 amino acids: CATSFDRGVSGELFF. The CDR3 DNA reads TGTGCCACCAGCTTCGACAGGGGGGTATCCGGGGAGCTGTTTTTT.

V usage is TRBV7-9 and J usage is TRBJ2-3; D may correspond to TRBD1 or TRBD2 (5 bases each). The V gene lost 5 bases and the J gene lost 9 bases, with 15 bases spanning the gap. The CDR3 length is 13 residues. Germline CDR1 is SEHNR and CDR2 is FQNEAQ (reference sequence). CDR3: CASSPLPGPTQYF. The CDR3 region has the DNA TGTGCCAGCAGCCCGCTGCCGGGACCCACGCAGTATTTT.

This sequence joins TRBV7-2 and TRBJ1-2; D is uncertain. Per the germline V gene, CDR1 is SGHTA and CDR2 is FQGNSA. This CDR3 has 16 residues. V was trimmed by 5 bases and J by 4 bases, leaving 20 bases between them. The CDR3 sequence is CASSPSFGSLGYGYTF. The CDR3 nucleotides are TGTGCCAGCAGCCCCAGTTTCGGTTCCTTGGGCTATGGCTACACCTTC. The full variable domain, its missing parts supplied by reference TRBV7-2 and TRBJ1-2, is GAGVSQSPSNKVTEKGKDVELRCDPISGHTALYWYRQSLGQGLEFLIYFQGNSAPDKSGLPSDRFSAERTGGSVSTLTIQRTQQEDSAVYLCASSPSFGSLGYGYTFGSGTRLTVV.

The CDR3 region is CASSSGAGGPGYTF. For the CDR3, the DNA is TGTGCCAGCAGCAGCGGGGCAGGGGGTCCTGGCTACACCTTC. The chain carries TRBV7-8 and TRBJ1-2; 7 bases fit TRBD1. The J segment lost 7 bases and the V segment lost 5 bases, leaving 10 bases of the junction unmatched. CDR3 size: 14 residues. Germline V gene sequence: CDR1 SGHVS, CDR2 FQNEAQ.

The chain carries TRBV29-1 and TRBJ1-1; no reliable D call. V lost 5 bases to trimming and J lost 6 bases, with 22 bases between them. This CDR3 region has 15 residues. In germline, CDR1 is SQVTM, CDR2 ANQGSEA. CDR3 DNA sequence: TGCAGCGTTAAAACACGACATACAAAGATAGCTGAAGCTTTCTTT. This translates into CSVKTRHTKIAEAFF.

The chain couples TRBV9 to TRBJ2-1; 7 bases are a match to TRBD2. Germline V gives CDR1 SGDLS, CDR2 YYNGEE. CDR3 size: 15 residues. V lost 4 bases and J lost 7; bases outside the gene matches: 11. For the CDR3, the DNA is TGTGCCAGCAGCTTAAGTGGAGCTAGCGGAAATGAGCAGTTCTTC. Translating gives CASSLSGASGNEQFF.

The rearrangement links TRBV27 to TRBJ2-7; no definite D call. V lost 3 bases and J lost 0, with 6 bases in between. Germline assignment: CDR1 MNHEY and CDR2 SMNVEV (reference sequence). This CDR3 contains 13 residues. CDR3 DNA: TGTGCCAGCAGTTTTAGGGCCTCCTACGAGCAGTACTTC. This translates into CASSFRASYEQYF.

The chain couples TRBV4-1 to TRBJ2-2; D possibly corresponds to TRBD2 (6 bases). V lost 0 bases and J lost 3, with 8 bases in between. The CDR3 totals 15 residues. Germline V lookup: CDR1 MGHRA, CDR2 YSYEKL. The CDR3 DNA sequence: TGCGCCAGCAGCCAAGAGCGGGGTCACACCGGGGAGCTGTTTTTT. The encoded protein is CASSQERGHTGELFF.

The chain is built from TRBV27 and TRBJ1-6, with D possibly being TRBD1 (5 bases). The germline V and J ends were trimmed by 8 bases and 4 bases, with 15 bases remaining between them. In germline, CDR1 is MNHEY, CDR2 SMNVEV (reference sequence). The CDR3 is 15 residues long. This CDR3 is CASAPGDAYNSPLHF. The CDR3 DNA reads TGTGCCAGCGCCCCGGGGGACGCATATAATTCACCCCTCCACTTT.

The chain recombines TRBV27 with TRBJ2-5; weak D call: TRBD2 (5 bases). CDR3 length equals 14 residues. Trimming removed 6 bases from V and 5 bases from J, with 16 bases in between. Germline V gene sequence: CDR1 MNHEY, CDR2 SMNVEV (reference sequence). The CDR3 coding sequence is TGTGCCAGCAGCCGTAGTGGAGGTTGGGAGACCCAGTACTTC. Amino acid sequence: CASSRSGGWETQYF.

The CDR3: CASSGQGRETQYF. CDR3 DNA: TGTGCCAGCAGTGGACAGGGGCGCGAGACCCAGTACTTC. The chain carries TRBV6-5 and TRBJ2-5; TRBD1 agrees at 9 bases. Trimming at V came to 5 bases and at J to 5 bases, leaving 3 bases not matched to a gene. The CDR3 sequence is 13 residues long. Germline loops: CDR1 MNHEY, CDR2 SVGAGI.

The chain joins TRBV6-6 to TRBJ2-2, with a weak D call TRBD1 (6 bases). V lost 5 bases, J lost 4 bases, and 11 bases lay in between. This CDR3 is built from 14 residues. CDR1 MNHNY and CDR2 SVGAGI come from the germline V gene (reference sequence). The CDR3 reads CASSPGVSTGELFF. The CDR3 nucleotides are TGTGCCAGCAGTCCAGGGGTTTCCACCGGGGAGCTGTTTTTT.

This chain connects TRBV29-1 to TRBJ1-2, with D hard to call. There are 14 residues in the CDR3. V was trimmed by 1 base and J by 5 bases, leaving 14 bases between them. CDR1 is SQVTM and CDR2 is ANQGSEA in the germline V gene. The CDR3 coding sequence is TGCAGCGTTGAAGTGGCAGAAAAGAGGTATGGCTACACCTTC. It encodes CSVEVAEKRYGYTF.

The chain is built from TRBV19 and TRBJ1-1; a weak D match, TRBD1 (5 bases). The CDR3 loop spans 16 amino acids. V was shortened by 4 bases and J by 5 bases, with 20 bases between the two germline ends. Germline loops: CDR1 LNHDA, CDR2 SQIVND (reference sequence). The CDR3 spells CASSTRRGRGWTEAFF. In DNA, the CDR3 is TGTGCCAGTAGTACCCGCCGAGGGCGGGGGTGGACTGAAGCTTTCTTT.

The chain links TRBV7-9 to TRBJ1-1, with no clear D. This CDR3 comprises 13 residues. V lost 8 bases and J 4 bases, leaving 14 bases between the germline ends. Germline V gene data show CDR1 as SEHNR and CDR2 as FQNEAQ (reference sequence). In DNA form, the CDR3 reads TGTGCCAGCGGGCCCGGGTGGGGCACTGAAGCTTTCTTT. It specifies CASGPGWGTEAFF.

The CDR3 nucleotides read TGTGCCAGCAGTTATGGGTACTACGAGCAGTACTTC. Translated, it gives CASSYGYYEQYF. This sequence joins TRBV6-6 and TRBJ2-7; D call uncertain. V lost 3 bases to trimming and J lost 3 bases, with 6 bases between them. CDR1 is MNHNY and CDR2 is SVGAGI in the germline V gene (reference sequence). This CDR3 is 12 amino acids long.

This clone was observed a single time. The rearrangement uses TRBV29-1 and TRBJ2-7; the D call may be TRBD1 or TRBD2 (6 bases each). Germline CDR1 reads SQVTM; CDR2 reads ANQGSEA. The CDR3 loop spans 14 amino acids. Trimming stripped 0 bases from V and 2 bases from J, with 11 bases between. CDR3 sequence: CSVEDSGAAYEQYF. DNA for the CDR3: TGCAGCGTTGAAGACTCGGGGGCTGCCTACGAGCAGTACTTC.